The 3 T cell receptor beta chains in this list originate from one sample, sequenced in a study of blood T cell repertoires in COVID-19 (dated by TCRdb to about 2020). Libraries were made using the immunoSEQ multiplex PCR assay. TCRdb took this table from immuneACCESS and kept in-frame rearrangements with V and J called. Such tables lack part of the clones; where checked against another copy, unresolved V genes explain under half of the gap, and the rest is unexplained. This sample comprises some 200,000 clones, roughly 90% of them detected only once. The top ten clonotypes cover about 4.8% of the sample. Sequencing used peripheral blood. These receptors all stem from a woman between 40 and 55 years old with acute or convalescent COVID-19.

The rearrangement joins TRBV7-9 to TRBJ2-5; 15 positions agree with TRBD2. CDR3 length equals 17 residues. V trimming: 6 bases; J trimming: 5 bases; junction bases outside the gene matches: 10. In germline, CDR1 is SEHNR, CDR2 FQNEAQ (reference sequence). CDR3 in DNA: TGTGCCAGCAGTAGCCGGACTAGCGGGGGGGCATGGGAGACCCAGTACTTC. This sequence encodes CASSSRTSGGAWETQYF.

A single count supports this clone. The gene calls are TRBV5-1 and TRBJ2-7; 7 nucleotides line up with TRBD1. The CDR3 totals 15 residues. V was pared by 8 bases and J by 1 base, with 12 bases of the junction left unmatched. CDR1 is SGHRS and CDR2 is YFSETQ in the germline V gene. The CDR3: CARPMGQTYSYEQYV. The CDR3 DNA follows: TGCGCCAGGCCGATGGGACAGACCTATTCCTACGAGCAGTACGTC.

This sequence joins TRBV6-5 and TRBJ2-5; tentatively, D is TRBD2 (6 bases). CDR1 and CDR2 from the germline V gene are MNHEY and SVGAGI. The V end was cut by 0 bases, the J end by 4 bases, with 15 bases between. This CDR3 comprises 16 residues. The CDR3 nucleotides are TGTGCCAGCAGTTACTCGAGTATGAGGGGAGGAGAGACCCAGTACTTC. Translation: CASSYSSMRGGETQYF.